Following are 30 T cell receptor beta chains from one sample sequenced in a study of T cell repertoires in cytomegalovirus infection. TCRdb re-analysed the reads in MiXCR, keeping a single row per CDR3 protein. The top ten clones hold 31% of a sample with 200,000 or so distinct CDR3 sequences, about 28% of them seen once. The sample taken for sequencing was PBMCs. These receptors were collected from a human donor in good health (CMV status not recorded). Some clones in this sample may be carry-over from other donors' samples.

The chain uses TRBV5-5 and TRBJ2-3; the D is unclear. V lost 3 bases and J lost 3, with 17 bases in between. This CDR3 is 16 amino acids long. CDR1 and CDR2 from the germline V gene are SGHKS and YYEKEE (reference sequence). This chain's CDR3 is CASSSTLGKSTDTQYF. In DNA, the CDR3 is TGTGCCAGCAGCTCGACTTTAGGGAAGTCGACAGATACGCAGTATTTT.

This clonotype came up a few times. This chain links TRBV7-2 with TRBJ1-6; D ambiguous. The germline CDR1 and CDR2 sequences are SGHTA and FQGNSA. The CDR3 is 17 amino acids. V lost 7 bases, J lost 5 bases, and 21 bases lay in between. CDR3: CASNPLVALWDNSPLHF. In nucleotides, the CDR3 is TGTGCCAGCAACCCCCTCGTGGCTTTGTGGGATAATTCACCCCTCCACTTT.

The rearrangement links TRBV14 to TRBJ1-1; D is unresolved. Germline V CDR1 and CDR2: SGHDN, FVKESK. The CDR3 has 14 amino acids. Trimming cost V 7 bases and J 1 base, with 13 bases left between them. DNA for the CDR3: TGTGCCAGCAACCAGATCCGGGGGAACACTGAAGCTTTCTTT. Its translation: CASNQIRGNTEAFF.

The chain uses TRBV7-3 and TRBJ2-2; maybe TRBD1 (6 bases). Trimming removed 5 bases from V and 5 bases from J, with 15 bases in between. CDR3 size: 15 residues. Germline CDR1 and CDR2: SGHTA and FQGTGA. The CDR3, as DNA: TGTGCCAGCAGCCCGAAGGGACATCCAACCGGGGAGCTGTTTTTT. This sequence encodes CASSPKGHPTGELFF.

This clonotype occurred many times. V and J are TRBV11-1 and TRBJ1-1, with TRBD1 as a possible D gene (5 bases). V lost 8 bases and J 1 base, leaving 11 bases between the germline ends. This CDR3 comprises 13 residues. Germline V gene lookup returns CDR1 SGHAT and CDR2 FQDESV (reference sequence). The DNA for the CDR3 is TGTGCCAGCTCCCGGGACGGGAACACTGAAGCTTTCTTT. Protein: CASSRDGNTEAFF.

This clonotype was seen a few times. The rearrangement links TRBV29-1 to TRBJ1-5; 7 nucleotides align to TRBD1. J was trimmed by 1 base and V by 6 bases; bases with no gene match: 12. The CDR3 length is 16 residues. CDR1 and CDR2 (germline): SQVTM, ANQGSEA. CDR3 sequence: CSVTPQGQESNQPQHF. The DNA of the CDR3 is TGCAGCGTAACACCACAGGGGCAGGAAAGCAATCAGCCCCAGCATTTT.

Worth noting for this clonotype: A read error may explain this, as a much larger clone is one base away. The chain recombines TRBV7-3 with TRBJ2-1, with 10 bases matching TRBD2. Looked up from germline, CDR1 is SGHTA and CDR2 is FQGTGA. CDR3 size: 15 residues. CDR3 loop: CAISLLAGQYNEQFF. In DNA form, the CDR3 reads TGTGCCATCAGCTTACTAGCGGGGCAATACAATGAGCAGTTCTTC.

The J gene is TRBJ2-1, the V gene TRBV6-2 or TRBV6-3; 7 bases map to TRBD1. Per germline, CDR1 MNHEY and CDR2 SVGEGT. The V and J ends lost 6 bases and 9 bases, in that order; junction bases with no gene match: 20. CDR3 length: 17 residues. The CDR3 protein is CASRDGDSRLAGGEQFF. DNA of the CDR3: TGTGCCAGCAGGGACGGGGACAGCCGCTTGGCGGGCGGTGAGCAGTTCTTC.

The chain couples TRBV20-1 to TRBJ2-1; D remains unclear. The CDR3 extends over 11 amino acids. V was shortened by 5 bases and J by 10 bases, with 12 bases between the two germline ends. Germline assignment: CDR1 DFQATT and CDR2 SNEGSKA (reference sequence). The chain's CDR3 is CSARVAVEQFF. DNA for the CDR3: TGCAGTGCTCGCGTGGCCGTGGAGCAGTTCTTC.

The chain combines TRBV19 with TRBJ1-2; TRBD1 might be the D (5 bases). The V gene lost 5 bases and the J gene lost 6 bases, with 13 bases spanning the gap. This CDR3 contains 13 residues. Germline V gene sequence: CDR1 LNHDA, CDR2 SQIVND (reference sequence). CDR3 in amino acids: CASSFSDNNGYTF. The CDR3 DNA is TGTGCCAGTAGTTTCTCGGACAATAATGGCTACACCTTC.

This rearrangement joins TRBV12-3 or TRBV12-4 to TRBJ1-5; 11 bases line up with TRBD1. The ends lost 2 bases at V and 6 bases at J; junction bases unmatched: 9. The CDR3 is 17 residues long. The CDR3 protein is CASSLSGGTGGIQPQHF. For the CDR3, the DNA is TGTGCCAGCAGTTTATCTGGTGGGACAGGGGGAATTCAGCCCCAGCATTTT.

This sequence joins TRBV2 and TRBJ1-1, with a tentative D call TRBD1 (6 bases). Germline CDR1 and CDR2: SNHLY and FYNNEI. The CDR3 runs to 14 residues. The V end lost 6 bases, the J end lost 4 bases, and 15 bases lay between the germline ends. As DNA, the CDR3 is TGTGCCAGCAGAGAACAGGGCGCTAGCACTGAAGCTTTCTTT. Amino acid sequence: CASREQGASTEAFF.

This chain joins TRBV7-2 and TRBJ2-5, with TRBD1 matching 12 bases. Trimming removed 8 bases from V and 7 bases from J; junction bases left unmatched: 11. The CDR3 is 15 residues long. The germline CDR1 and CDR2 sequences are SGHTA and FQGNSA. CDR3 in amino acids: CASQGTGGARGTQYF. As DNA, the CDR3 is TGTGCCAGCCAAGGGACAGGGGGCGCAAGGGGGACCCAGTACTTC.

J is TRBJ2-1 and V is TRBV6-6, with TRBD2 as a possible D gene (5 bases). Germline V gene lookup returns CDR1 MNHNY and CDR2 SVGAGI (reference sequence). V was cut by 3 bases and J by 2 bases, with 11 bases left in between. CDR3 length equals 15 residues. In nucleotides, the CDR3 is TGTGCCAGCAGTTATCAGACGCGGGCCTACAATGAGCAGTTCTTC. It specifies CASSYQTRAYNEQFF.

This clonotype showed up just a few times. The chain is built from TRBV12-3 or TRBV12-4 and TRBJ1-5; no clear D gene. The CDR3 contains 12 residues. V was clipped by 6 bases and J by 5 bases, with 8 bases between them. CDR3 coding DNA: TGTGCCAGCAGCCCTACGCATCAGCCCCAGCATTTT. This translates into CASSPTHQPQHF.

In regard to this clonotype: The junction departs from the called germline gene at one end, perhaps through a read error. The chain recombines TRBV7-7 with TRBJ1-1, with 7 bases that match TRBD1. The CDR3 spans 14 residues. The germline V gene has CDR1 SSHAT and CDR2 FNYEAQ (reference sequence). The chain's CDR3 is CASSTYRGNTEAFF. The CDR3 DNA follows: TGTGCTAGCAGCACCTACAGGGGGAACACTGAAGCTTTCTTT. Full variable domain (missing parts from reference TRBV7-7 and TRBJ1-1): GAGVSQSPRYKVTKRGQDVTLRCDPISSHATLYWYQQALGQGPEFLTYFNYEAQPDKSGLPSDRFSAERPEGSISTLTIQRTEQRDSAMYRCASSTYRGNTEAFFGQGTRLTVV.

This clonotype has only a few counts. The chain employs TRBV7-2 and TRBJ1-1; D is unclear. Germline V gene lookup returns CDR1 SGHTA and CDR2 FQGNSA. V was clipped by 1 base and J by 8 bases, with 11 bases between them. CDR3 size: 13 residues. The CDR3 nucleotides read TGTGCCAGCAGCTTAGGGACTCGAACGGAAGCTTTCTTT. Its protein is CASSLGTRTEAFF.

In this sample, this clonotype turned up a few times. This sequence joins TRBV19 and TRBJ1-2; 9 positions match TRBD1. This CDR3 contains 14 residues. The germline V gene encodes CDR1 LNHDA and CDR2 SQIVND (reference sequence). Trimming at V came to 5 bases and at J to 4 bases, leaving 5 bases not matched to a gene. CDR3 residues: CASSVGQGTYGYTF. CDR3 in DNA: TGTGCCAGTAGTGTGGGACAGGGTACCTATGGCTACACCTTC.

The table lists this clonotype with many counts. The genes are TRBV7-2 and TRBJ2-7, with D unclear. This CDR3 has 15 residues. Deletions cut 5 bases from V and 3 bases from J, with 17 bases between. Germline-derived CDR1 and CDR2 are SGHTA and FQGNSA. As DNA, the CDR3 is TGTGCCAGCAGCCCCCAAGAAGAAGATCACTACGAGCAGTACTTC. Translation: CASSPQEEDHYEQYF.

This clonotype has only a few counts. The rearrangement links TRBV7-2 to TRBJ1-5, with 10 bases identical to TRBD1. The CDR3 is made up of 15 amino acids. V trimming: 0 bases; J trimming: 12 bases; junction bases outside the gene matches: 8. Germline V gives CDR1 SGHTA, CDR2 FQGNSA. As DNA, the CDR3 is TGTGCCAGCAGCTTAGCTTCGGACAGGGGGTCAAGCCAGCATTTT. Translating it yields CASSLASDRGSSQHF. The whole variable domain, remainder taken from reference TRBV7-2 and TRBJ1-5, is GAGVSQSPSNKVTEKGKDVELRCDPISGHTALYWYRQSLGQGLEFLIYFQGNSAPDKSGLPSDRFSAERTGGSVSTLTIQRTQQEDSAVYLCASSLASDRGSSQHFGDGTRLSIL.

This chain joins TRBV30 and TRBJ1-1; D is unresolved. Germline CDR1 GTSNPN, CDR2 SVGIG (reference sequence). The CDR3 runs to 12 residues. V was clipped by 3 bases and J by 4 bases, with 9 bases between them. The CDR3 DNA is TGTGCCTGGAGACCGTCGCGCACTGAAGCTTTCTTT. It yields the protein CAWRPSRTEAFF. The variable domain in full, completed from reference TRBV30 and TRBJ1-1, reads SQTIHQWPATLVQPVGSPLSLECTVEGTSNPNLYWYRQAAGRGLQLLFYSVGIGQISSEVPQNLSASRPQDRQFILSSKKLLLSDSGFYLCAWRPSRTEAFFGQGTRLTVV.

This clonotype has only a few counts. The chain couples TRBV12-3 or TRBV12-4 to TRBJ2-3, with TRBD1 matching 9 bases. J gave up 2 bases and V 5 bases, and 8 bases lay outside the gene matches. CDR3 length equals 16 residues. Here the CDR3 DNA reads TGTGCCAGCAGTCTCCGGGACAGGGCTTTCACAGATACGCAGTATTTT. Its translation is CASSLRDRAFTDTQYF.

V gene TRBV7-3 combines with J gene TRBJ1-2; tentative D call: TRBD1 (5 bases). The length of the CDR3 is 15 residues. V was trimmed by 2 bases and J by 3 bases, leaving 13 bases between them. The germline V gene encodes CDR1 SGHTA and CDR2 FQGTGA. The CDR3 nucleotides read TGTGCCAGCAGCTTAGGGGCAGGGTTGGACTATGGCTACACCTTC. Translated: CASSLGAGLDYGYTF.

This clonotype showed up just a few times. The chain couples TRBV6-5 to TRBJ2-1, with 7 bases aligning to TRBD1. Germline loops: CDR1 MNHEY, CDR2 SVGAGI. The CDR3 spans 16 residues. J was trimmed by 0 bases and V by 5 bases; bases with no gene match: 7. The CDR3 DNA reads TGTGCCAGCAGTAAAGGGACAGCCTTCTCCTACAATGAGCAGTTCTTC. Translating gives CASSKGTAFSYNEQFF.

The J gene is TRBJ1-1, the V gene TRBV7-9; 8 bases fit TRBD1. V gave up 2 bases and J gave up 6 bases; unmatched junction bases: 8. The length of the CDR3 is 15 residues. The germline V gene encodes CDR1 SEHNR and CDR2 FQNEAQ (reference sequence). CDR3 DNA sequence: TGTGCCAGCAGCTTATTGCAGGGGGCGAAGTCTGAAGCTTTCTTT. This codes for CASSLLQGAKSEAFF.

This clonotype was picked up a small number of times. The chain is built from TRBV5-6 and TRBJ2-7; TRBD1 matches at 7 bases. Germline lookup yields CDR1 SGHDT and CDR2 YYEEEE. Trimming at V came to 4 bases and at J to 7 bases, leaving 8 bases not matched to a gene. This CDR3 has 13 residues. CDR3 sequence (DNA): TGTGCCAGCAGCCACGTAACAGGGGAAGAGCAGTACTTC. Protein: CASSHVTGEEQYF. Full variable domain (outside the CDR3, taken from reference TRBV5-6 and TRBJ2-7): DAGVTQSPTHLIKTRGQQVTLRCSPKSGHDTVSWYQQALGQGPQFIFQYYEEEERQRGNFPDRFSGHQFPNYSSELNVNALLLGDSALYLCASSHVTGEEQYFGPGTRLTVT.

This clonotype appeared a single time. It may be a read error: a sequence one base away is much more abundant. The genes are TRBV14 and TRBJ1-1, with 8 nucleotides matching TRBD1. This CDR3 has 17 residues. Germline V gene data show CDR1 as SGHDN and CDR2 as FVKESK. The trim removed 2 bases at V and 0 bases at J, leaving 8 bases unmatched. The CDR3 loop is CASSQWAGGVVNTEAFF. The CDR3 DNA reads as TGTGCCAGCAGCCAATGGGCAGGGGGCGTGGTGAACACTGAAGCTTTCTTT.

This clonotype was counted many times. The chain is built from TRBV7-8 and TRBJ1-5; 7 bases agree with TRBD1. CDR1 is SGHVS, CDR2 FQNEAQ, per germline. CDR3 length: 14 amino acids. Trimming cost V 5 bases and J 7 bases; bases outside gene matches: 8. This CDR3 reads CASSPRDSGQPQHF. The CDR3 coding sequence is TGTGCCAGCAGCCCCCGGGACAGTGGGCAGCCCCAGCATTTT.

This clonotype came up a few times. This chain connects TRBV29-1 to TRBJ2-2; possibly TRBD1 or TRBD2 for D (6 bases each). V lost 1 base and J 4 bases, leaving 16 bases between the germline ends. In germline, CDR1 is SQVTM, CDR2 ANQGSEA. There are 16 residues in the CDR3. In DNA, the CDR3 is TGCAGCGTTGAAGGGGGGGCAGACAGTCCCACCGGGGAGCTGTTTTTT. Translating it yields CSVEGGADSPTGELFF.

This chain uses TRBV5-3 with TRBJ1-2; the match to TRBD1 covers 11 bases. TRBV5-3 is known as an ORF, though its function is uncertain. This CDR3 has 15 amino acids. The J segment lost 2 bases and the V segment lost 8 bases, leaving 8 bases of the junction unmatched. CDR3 bases: TGTGCCAGCAGCGCGGGACAGGGGGTGAACTATGGCTACACCTTC. Translated, it gives CASSAGQGVNYGYTF.